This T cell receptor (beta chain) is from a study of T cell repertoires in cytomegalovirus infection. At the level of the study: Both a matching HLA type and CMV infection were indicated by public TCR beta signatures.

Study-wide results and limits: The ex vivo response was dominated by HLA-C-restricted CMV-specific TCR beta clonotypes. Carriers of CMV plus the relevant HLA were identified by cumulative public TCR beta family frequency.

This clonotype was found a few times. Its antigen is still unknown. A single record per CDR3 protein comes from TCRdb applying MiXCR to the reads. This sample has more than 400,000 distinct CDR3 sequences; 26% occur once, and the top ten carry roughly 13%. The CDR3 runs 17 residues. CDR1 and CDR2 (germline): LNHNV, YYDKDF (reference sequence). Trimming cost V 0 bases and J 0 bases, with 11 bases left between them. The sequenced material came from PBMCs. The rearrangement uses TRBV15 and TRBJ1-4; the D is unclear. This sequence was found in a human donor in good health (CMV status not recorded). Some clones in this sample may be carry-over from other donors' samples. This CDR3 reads CATSREPSEPTNEKLFF. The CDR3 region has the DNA TGTGCCACCAGCAGAGAGCCGTCAGAACCAACTAATGAAAAACTGTTTTTT.